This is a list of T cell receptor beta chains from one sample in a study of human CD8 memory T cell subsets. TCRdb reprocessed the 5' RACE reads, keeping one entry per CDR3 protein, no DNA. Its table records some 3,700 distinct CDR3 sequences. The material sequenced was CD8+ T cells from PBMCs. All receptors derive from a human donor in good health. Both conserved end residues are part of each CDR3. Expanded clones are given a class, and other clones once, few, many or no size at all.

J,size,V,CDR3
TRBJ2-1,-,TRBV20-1,CSARSRAVLTTNEQFF
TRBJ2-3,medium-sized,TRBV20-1,CSATRSGGAEDTQYF
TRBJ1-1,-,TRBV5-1,CASSLAGGNTEAFF
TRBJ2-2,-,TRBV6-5,CASSPRDSQKDLDTGELFF
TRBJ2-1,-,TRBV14,CASSLSYNEQFF
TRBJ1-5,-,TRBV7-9,CASSLGWGENQPQHF
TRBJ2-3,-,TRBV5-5,CASRMDSPGTDTQYF
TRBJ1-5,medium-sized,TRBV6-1,CASSVWAQPQHF
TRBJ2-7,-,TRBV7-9,CASSSPGVLLDEQYF
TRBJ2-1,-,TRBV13,CASSSVEREVSVGSSYNEQFF
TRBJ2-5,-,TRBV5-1,CASSLAHGQETQYF
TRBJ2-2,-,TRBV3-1,CASSQGGENTGELFF
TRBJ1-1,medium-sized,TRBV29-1,CSAHKAMNTEAFF
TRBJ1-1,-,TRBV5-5,CASKPWGSTEAFF
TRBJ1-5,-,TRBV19,CASSFSPGRTPGPSSNQPQHF
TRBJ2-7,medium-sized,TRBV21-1,CASSNFLAGYSYEQYF
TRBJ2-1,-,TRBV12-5,CASGLASNSYNEQFF
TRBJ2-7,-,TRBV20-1,CSAARQGGVYEQYF
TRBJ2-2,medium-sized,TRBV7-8,CASWAAGELFF
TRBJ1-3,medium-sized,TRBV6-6,CASQLGNTIYF
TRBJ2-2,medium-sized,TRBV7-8,CASSLELSGGTGELFF
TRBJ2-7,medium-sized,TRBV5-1,CASSLGGADSYEQYF
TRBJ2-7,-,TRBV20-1,CSATAGLPADEQYF
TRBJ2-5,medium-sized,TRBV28,CASVGQGKETQYF
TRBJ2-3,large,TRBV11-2,CASSPSKGTATDTQYF
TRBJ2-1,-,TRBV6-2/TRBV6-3,CASTVLAGDNEQFF
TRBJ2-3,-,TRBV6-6,CASGVSDTQYF
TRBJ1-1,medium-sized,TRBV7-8,CASSSPGGLAEAFF
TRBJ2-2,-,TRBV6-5,CASSYGGPFTGELFF
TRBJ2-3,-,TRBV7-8,CASSLEAGVGTDTQYF
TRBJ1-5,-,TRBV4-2,CASSQEQGARDYSNQPQHF
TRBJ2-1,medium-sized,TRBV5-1,CASSWGGDNEQFF
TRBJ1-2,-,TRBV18,CASSLENINYGYTF
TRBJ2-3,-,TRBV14,CASSQQGWSTDTQYF
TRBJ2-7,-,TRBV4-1,CASSSAGGSYEQYF
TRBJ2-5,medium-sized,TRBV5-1,CASSGTAGETQYF
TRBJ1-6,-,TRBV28,CASSLGTGYSPLHF
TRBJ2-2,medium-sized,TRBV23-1,CASSQSEQTDTGELFF
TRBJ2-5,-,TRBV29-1,CSVDGIRTGEYQETQYF
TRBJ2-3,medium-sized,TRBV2,CASRDHRGRTTDTQYF
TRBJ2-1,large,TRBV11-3,CASSQESINNEQFF
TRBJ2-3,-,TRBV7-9,CASSRPQTDTQYF
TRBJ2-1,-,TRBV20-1,CSAPAPWTYNEQFF
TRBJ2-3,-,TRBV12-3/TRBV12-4,CASARGSFTDTQYF
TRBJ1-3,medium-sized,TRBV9,CASAGESSGNTIYF
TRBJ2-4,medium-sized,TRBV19,CASSTRTGSKLGAKNIQYF
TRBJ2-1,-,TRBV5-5,CASSLGVDRGSYNEQFF
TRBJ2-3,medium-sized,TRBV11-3,CASSLDSLAADTDTQYF
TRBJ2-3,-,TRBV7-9,CASSPPGSTDTQYF
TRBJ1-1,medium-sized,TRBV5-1,CASSFGMTENTEAFF